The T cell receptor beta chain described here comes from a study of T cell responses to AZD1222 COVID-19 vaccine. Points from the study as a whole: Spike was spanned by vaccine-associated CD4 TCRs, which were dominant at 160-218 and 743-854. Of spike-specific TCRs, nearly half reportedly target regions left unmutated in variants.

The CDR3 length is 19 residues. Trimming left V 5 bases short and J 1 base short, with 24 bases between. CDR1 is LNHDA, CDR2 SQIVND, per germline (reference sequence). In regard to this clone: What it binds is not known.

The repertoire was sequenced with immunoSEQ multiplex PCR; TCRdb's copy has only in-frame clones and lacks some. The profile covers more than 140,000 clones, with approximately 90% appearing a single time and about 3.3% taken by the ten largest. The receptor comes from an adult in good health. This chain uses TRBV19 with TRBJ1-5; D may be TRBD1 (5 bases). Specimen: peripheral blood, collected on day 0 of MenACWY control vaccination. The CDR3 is CASSVGSGRGLISNQPQHF. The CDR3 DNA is TGTGCCAGTAGTGTCGGGTCGGGGAGGGGCCTTATCAGCAATCAGCCCCAGCATTTT.